This TCR beta chain came from a study of blood T cells in healthy people across ages. The V and J ends lost 2 bases and 7 bases respectively, with 9 bases between them. The CDR3 has 12 amino acids. Germline assignment: CDR1 SGHTA and CDR2 FQGNSA. The use of a sample-barcoded 5' primer and a J-beta primer mix characterized a second PCR of roughly 7 to 11 cycles. MiXCR, run by TCRdb on the 5' RACE reads, gives a single entry per CDR3 protein. The data hold more than 500,000 distinct CDR3 sequences, with roughly 28% observed a single time. The sample consisted of blood. The rearrangement uses TRBV7-2 and TRBJ2-7; possible D gene TRBD2, 6 bases. The receptor's source is a woman in her sixties or seventies in good health. CDR3 in amino acids: CASSLQRGEQYF. For the CDR3, the DNA is TGTGCCAGCAGCTTACAACGGGGGGAGCAGTACTTC.